This TCR beta chain was profiled in a study of cytomegalovirus exposure and HLA in healthy donors. Study findings and constraints: Most TCR sequences were uncommon, yet certain public TCRs appeared in many donors.

As regards this clone: The antigen is undetermined.

Trimming took 3 bases from V and 10 from J; bases not matched to a gene: 9. This CDR3 is 14 amino acids long. Per the germline V gene, CDR1 is KGHSH and CDR2 is LQKENI. The PCR used 60 Vbeta and 13 Jbeta primers. Assay used: immunoSEQ multiplex PCR; TCRdb lists only in-frame clones, some missing. The data show around 97,000 clones, around a tenth seen once. Sequencing was carried out using PBMCs. This sequence joins TRBV18 and TRBJ2-3; 8 positions match TRBD2. The TCR sequence derives from a man aged 50 to 59 in good health and CMV-seropositive. This CDR3 is CASSPSGSVDAQYF. DNA for the CDR3: TGTGCCAGCTCACCGAGCGGGAGTGTGGATGCGCAGTATTTT. The full variable domain, its missing parts supplied by reference TRBV18 and TRBJ2-3, is NAGVMQNPRHLVRRRGQEARLRCSPMKGHSHVYWYRQLPEEGLKFMVYLQKENIIDESGMPKERFSAEFPKEGPSILRIQQVVRGDSAAYFCASSPSGSVDAQYFGPGTRLTVL.